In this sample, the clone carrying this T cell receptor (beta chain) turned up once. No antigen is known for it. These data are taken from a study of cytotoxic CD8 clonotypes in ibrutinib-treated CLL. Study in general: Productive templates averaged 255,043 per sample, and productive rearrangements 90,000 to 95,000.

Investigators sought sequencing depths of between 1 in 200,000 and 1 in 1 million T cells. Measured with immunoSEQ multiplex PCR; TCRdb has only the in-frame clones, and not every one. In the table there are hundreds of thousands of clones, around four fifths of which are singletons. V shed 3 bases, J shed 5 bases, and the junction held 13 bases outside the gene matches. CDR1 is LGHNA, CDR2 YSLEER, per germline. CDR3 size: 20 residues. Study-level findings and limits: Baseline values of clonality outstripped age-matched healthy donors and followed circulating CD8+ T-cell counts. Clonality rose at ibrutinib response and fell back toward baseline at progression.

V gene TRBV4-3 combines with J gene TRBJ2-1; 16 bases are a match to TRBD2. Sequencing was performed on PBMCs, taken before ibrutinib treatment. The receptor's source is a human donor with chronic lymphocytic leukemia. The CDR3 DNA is TGCGCCAGCAGCCACATTATCCCGGGACTAGCGGGAGGGAATAACAATGAGCAGTTCTTC. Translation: CASSHIIPGLAGGNNNEQFF.